This is a list of T cell receptor beta chains from one sample in a study of blood T cell repertoires in COVID-19. The repertoire was sequenced with immunoSEQ multiplex PCR; TCRdb's copy has only in-frame clones and lacks some. Seen here are 200,000 or so clones, about 85% observed once, and the top ten hold approximately 2.3%. Sample: peripheral blood. These receptors all come from a man aged 65 to 85 with active or convalescent COVID-19. Each CDR3 is given with its conserved first and last residue.

j_call v_call cdr3_aa
TRBJ2-6 TRBV2 CASSDRVGANVLTF
TRBJ1-5 TRBV6-5 CASTPTGDQPQHF
TRBJ2-7 TRBV28 CATRHPWDEQYF
TRBJ2-2 TRBV14 CASSPLTLGLAGVNTGELFF
TRBJ2-2 TRBV11-3 CASSPGGWDANTGELFF
TRBJ1-6 TRBV3-1/TRBV3-2 CASSRGTGESPLHF
TRBJ2-2 TRBV19 CASSIPRRGGRYTGELFF
TRBJ2-3 TRBV3-1/TRBV3-2 CASSQHLAGGERGTQYF
TRBJ1-2 TRBV12-3/TRBV12-4 CASQLGANYGYTF
TRBJ2-2 TRBV7-2 CASSWDRGITGELFF
TRBJ1-1 TRBV18 CASSPRRQGAFLNTEAFF
TRBJ2-1 TRBV9 CASRGGTSGSFSYNEQFF
TRBJ2-3 TRBV4-3 CASSQDTGGRTDTQYF
TRBJ1-4 TRBV2 CASRGGGTTNEKLFF
TRBJ1-6 TRBV6-5 CASSYSIGGRFPLHF
TRBJ2-1 TRBV5-1 CASSWSGRGSYNEQFF
TRBJ2-5 TRBV4-1 CASSSGQGAFFETQYF
TRBJ2-1 TRBV6-6 CASSYPQIGAEQFF
TRBJ2-1 TRBV15 CATGRTTYNEQFF
TRBJ1-1 TRBV15 CATRASRGSTEAFF
TRBJ2-1 TRBV5-6 CASSFFASGGSNGEQFF
TRBJ2-6 TRBV28 CASNSGAAGANVLTF
TRBJ2-7 TRBV7-2 CASGTEPWEQYF
TRBJ2-7 TRBV9 CASSVGGGDRTISYEQYF
TRBJ1-2 TRBV6-6 CASSNIVDIYGYTF
TRBJ2-1 TRBV9 CASSVAPLTDNEQFF
TRBJ2-5 TRBV29-1 CSVERDQETQYF